This TCR beta chain was identified in a study of T cells in Graves' hyperthyroidism and ophthalmopathy. This clonotype was counted a single time. V dropped 0 bases and J dropped 3 bases, with 16 bases sitting between them. This CDR3 spans 17 amino acids. Per the germline V gene, CDR1 is SGHRS and CDR2 is YFSETQ. Patients aged 18 to 65 had newly diagnosed hyperthyroidism that had lasted under 2 months. RNA transcripts gave rise to amplified TCR beta CDR3 regions. The primer set for the first-round RT-PCR of the TCR CDR3 was HTBI. TCRdb itself ran the multiplex PCR reads through MiXCR, one entry per CDR3 protein. The profile shows approximately 370,000 distinct CDR3 sequences, 17% of them singletons.

The sample taken for sequencing was blood. The receptor comes from a woman aged 25-40 years with Graves' hyperthyroidism that later progressed to Graves' ophthalmopathy. V and J are TRBV5-1 and TRBJ1-5; D is unresolved. The CDR3 DNA is TGCGCCAGCAGCTTGGGCTCGGGGAATAACCCCAATCAGCCCCAGCATTTT. Translating gives CASSLGSGNNPNQPQHF.